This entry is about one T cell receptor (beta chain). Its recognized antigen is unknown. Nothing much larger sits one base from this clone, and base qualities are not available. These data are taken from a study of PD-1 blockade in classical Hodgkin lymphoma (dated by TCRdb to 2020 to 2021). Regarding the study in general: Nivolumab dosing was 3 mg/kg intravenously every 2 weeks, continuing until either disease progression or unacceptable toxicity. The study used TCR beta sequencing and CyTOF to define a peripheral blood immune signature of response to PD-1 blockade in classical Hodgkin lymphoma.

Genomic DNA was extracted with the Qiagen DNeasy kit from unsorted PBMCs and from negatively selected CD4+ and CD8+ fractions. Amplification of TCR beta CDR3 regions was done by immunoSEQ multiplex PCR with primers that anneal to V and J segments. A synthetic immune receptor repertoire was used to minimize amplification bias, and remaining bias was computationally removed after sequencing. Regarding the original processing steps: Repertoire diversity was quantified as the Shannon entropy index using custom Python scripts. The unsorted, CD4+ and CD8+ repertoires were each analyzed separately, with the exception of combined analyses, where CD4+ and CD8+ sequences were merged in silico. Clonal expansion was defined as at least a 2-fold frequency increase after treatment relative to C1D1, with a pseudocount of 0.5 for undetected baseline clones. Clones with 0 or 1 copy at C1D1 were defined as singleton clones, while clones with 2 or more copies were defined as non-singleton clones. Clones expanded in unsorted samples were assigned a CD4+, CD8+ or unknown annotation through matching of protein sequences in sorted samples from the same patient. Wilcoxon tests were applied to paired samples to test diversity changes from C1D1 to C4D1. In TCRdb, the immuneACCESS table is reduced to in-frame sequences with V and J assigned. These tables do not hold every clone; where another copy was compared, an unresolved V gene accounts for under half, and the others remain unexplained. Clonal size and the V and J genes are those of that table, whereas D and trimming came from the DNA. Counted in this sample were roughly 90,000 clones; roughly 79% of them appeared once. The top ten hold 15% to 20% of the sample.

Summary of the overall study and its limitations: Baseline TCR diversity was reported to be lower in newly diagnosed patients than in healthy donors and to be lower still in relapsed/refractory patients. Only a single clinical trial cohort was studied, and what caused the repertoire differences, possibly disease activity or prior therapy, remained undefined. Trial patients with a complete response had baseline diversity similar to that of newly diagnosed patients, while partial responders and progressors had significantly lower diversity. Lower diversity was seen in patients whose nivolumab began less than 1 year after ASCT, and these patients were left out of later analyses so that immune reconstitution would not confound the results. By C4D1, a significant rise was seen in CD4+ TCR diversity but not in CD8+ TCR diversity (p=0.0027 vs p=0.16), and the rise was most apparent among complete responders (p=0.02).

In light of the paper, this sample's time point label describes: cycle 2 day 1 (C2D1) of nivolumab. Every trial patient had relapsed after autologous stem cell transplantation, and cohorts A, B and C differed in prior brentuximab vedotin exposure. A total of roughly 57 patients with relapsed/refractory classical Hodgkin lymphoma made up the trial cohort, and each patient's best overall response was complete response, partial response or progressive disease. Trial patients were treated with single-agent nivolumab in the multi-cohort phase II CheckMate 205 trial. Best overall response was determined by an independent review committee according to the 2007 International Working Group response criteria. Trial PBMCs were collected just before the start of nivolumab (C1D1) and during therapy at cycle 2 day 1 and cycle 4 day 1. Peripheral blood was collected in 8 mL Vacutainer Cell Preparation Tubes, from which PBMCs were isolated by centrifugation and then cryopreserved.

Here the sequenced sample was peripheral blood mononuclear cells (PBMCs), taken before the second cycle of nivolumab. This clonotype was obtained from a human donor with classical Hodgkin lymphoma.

The DNA reads TGTGCCAGCAGTATTAGGGTTCGGCACACTGAAGCTTTCTTT. It specifies CASSIRVRHTEAFF. The rearranged chain carries TRBV27 and TRBJ1-1, with the D gene too uncertain to name. V loses 5 bases, J loses 3 bases, and the germline ends lie 13 bases apart. The germline V gene (reference sequence) specifies MNHEY as CDR1 and SMNVEV as CDR2. The CDR3, from cysteine to phenylalanine, totals 14 residues. Only the CDR3 part of the read is kept: 42 bases, read in frame from the first base.